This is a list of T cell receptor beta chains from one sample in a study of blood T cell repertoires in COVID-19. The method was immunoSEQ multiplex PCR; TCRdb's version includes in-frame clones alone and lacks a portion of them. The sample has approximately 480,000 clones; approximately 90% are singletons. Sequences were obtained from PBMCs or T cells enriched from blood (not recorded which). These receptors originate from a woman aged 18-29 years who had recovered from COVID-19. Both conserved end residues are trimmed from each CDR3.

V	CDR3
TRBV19	ASRKPGQGSSYT
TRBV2	ASSDGEGGESTEAF
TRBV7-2	ASSGMRGSYEQY
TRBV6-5	ASRDSIYEQY
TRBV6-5	ASLGVVAGNTIY
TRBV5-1	ASSLGTGGYNSPLH
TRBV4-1	ASSQDSKNTGELF
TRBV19	ASSGVGRAF
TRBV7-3	ASSLDSYTEAF
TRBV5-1	ASSFEGNTEAF
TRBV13	ASSLQRGGQY
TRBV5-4	ASTSGGARADTQY
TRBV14	ASSFETQETQY
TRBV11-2	ASSQGGLGDTQY
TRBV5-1	ASKGTDYNEQF
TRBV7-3	ASSGGSHTDTQY
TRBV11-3	ASSSKLF
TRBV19	ASSITPASYEQY
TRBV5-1	ASSFGGDKNIQY
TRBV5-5	ASSFEAGGRETQY
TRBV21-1	ASSNSSQASEGEKLF
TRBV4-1	ASSQERVGQGSYGYT
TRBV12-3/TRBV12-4	ASSLGGSIEAF
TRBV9	ASSGTGSRGEKLF
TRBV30	AWGTGPNEKLF
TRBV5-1	ASSLEVSTDTQY
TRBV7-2	ASSYGQGGWDTEAF
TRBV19	ASTSLGVLSNQPQH
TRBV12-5	ASGSFPGQYNSPLH
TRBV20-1	SASTNYEQY
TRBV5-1	ASSSRGGDYGYT
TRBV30	ASRDSNEKLF
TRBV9	ASSLRLAGSTDTQY
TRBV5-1	ASSSERGKDNEQF
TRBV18	ASSPLTGLISGANVLT
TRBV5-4	ASSFKAGGNEQF
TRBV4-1	ASSPDHRGGSYGYT
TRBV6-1	ASSEVLGGLSSGNTIY
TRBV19	ASSIKYGQAKAF
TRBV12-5	ASGPDSTGANVLT
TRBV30	AWRATGANEQF
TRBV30	AWSPLEETQY
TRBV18	ASSPQLDSTYNEQF
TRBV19	ASTFDRADTGELF
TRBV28	ASSLPPSSYNEQF
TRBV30	AWIQGRDYGYT
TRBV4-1	ASSHPLQGLNTGELF
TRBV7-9	ASATSTQETQY
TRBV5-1	ASSRNSSPHGYT
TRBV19	ASSNPRGSTANYGYT
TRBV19	ASSGDRTSPGGYT
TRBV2	ASSPIPGSGRKNEKLF
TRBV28	ASRKGGARTEQF
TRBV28	ASRPPGGPYEQY
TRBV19	ASSKVGTLFEAF